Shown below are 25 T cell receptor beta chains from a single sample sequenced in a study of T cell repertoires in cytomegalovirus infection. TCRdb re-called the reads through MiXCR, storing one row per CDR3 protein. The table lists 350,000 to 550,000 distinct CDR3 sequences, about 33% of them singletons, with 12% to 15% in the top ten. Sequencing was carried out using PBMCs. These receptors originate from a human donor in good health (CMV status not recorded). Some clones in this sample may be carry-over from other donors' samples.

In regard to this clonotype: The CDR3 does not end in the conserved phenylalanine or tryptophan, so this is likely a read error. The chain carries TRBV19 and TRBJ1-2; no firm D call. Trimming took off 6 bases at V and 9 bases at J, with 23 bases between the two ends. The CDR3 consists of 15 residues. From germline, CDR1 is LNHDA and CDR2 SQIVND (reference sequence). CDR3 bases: TGTGCCAGTAGCCTTGTCTCTCCGGGGATCGCTTGCTACACCTTA. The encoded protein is CASSLVSPGIACYTL.

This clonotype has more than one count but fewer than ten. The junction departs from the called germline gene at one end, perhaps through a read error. This chain's CDR3 is CATRRDKGQYNEQFF. For the CDR3, the DNA is TGTGCCACCAGAAGAGATAAGGGACAGTACAATGAGCAGTTCTTC. The chain has TRBV15 and TRBJ2-1; 7 bases fit TRBD1. Germline V gene sequence: CDR1 LNHNV, CDR2 YYDKDF (reference sequence). The CDR3 consists of 15 residues.

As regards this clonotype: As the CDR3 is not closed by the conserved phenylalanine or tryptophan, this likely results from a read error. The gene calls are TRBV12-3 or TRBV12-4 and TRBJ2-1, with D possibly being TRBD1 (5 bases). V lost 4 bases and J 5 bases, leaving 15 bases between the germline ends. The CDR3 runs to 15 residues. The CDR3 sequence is CASSSWQGQHNEQFL. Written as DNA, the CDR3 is TGTGCCAGCAGTTCGTGGCAGGGTCAACACAATGAGCAGTTCTTA.

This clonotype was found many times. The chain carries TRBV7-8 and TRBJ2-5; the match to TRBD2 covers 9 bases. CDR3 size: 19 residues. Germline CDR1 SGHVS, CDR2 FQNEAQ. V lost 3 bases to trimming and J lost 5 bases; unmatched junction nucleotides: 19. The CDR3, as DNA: TGTGCCAGCAGCTTCCCACCCCGGTTGATAGCGGGGGTCGGGGAGACCCAGTACTTC. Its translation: CASSFPPRLIAGVGETQYF.

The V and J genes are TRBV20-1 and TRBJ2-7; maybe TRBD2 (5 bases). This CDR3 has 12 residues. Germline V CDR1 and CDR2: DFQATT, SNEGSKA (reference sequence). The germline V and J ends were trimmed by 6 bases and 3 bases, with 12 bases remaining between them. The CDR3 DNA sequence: TGCAGTGCCCATGAGGGCAGCTACGAGCAGTACTTC. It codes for CSAHEGSYEQYF.

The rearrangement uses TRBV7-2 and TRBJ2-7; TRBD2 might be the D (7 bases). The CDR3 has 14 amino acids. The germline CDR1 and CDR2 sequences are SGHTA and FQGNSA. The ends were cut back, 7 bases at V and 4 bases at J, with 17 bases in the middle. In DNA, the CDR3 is TGTGCCAGCAATATAGGGGGGGGAGCTTACGAGCAGTACTTC. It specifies CASNIGGGAYEQYF.

Here the CDR3 reads CASSLGGGAVGQFF. CDR3 in DNA: TGTGCCAGCAGCTTGGGCGGGGGGGCCGTTGGGCAGTTCTTC. This chain uses TRBV5-4 with TRBJ2-1; 9 bases map to TRBD2. Germline CDR1 is SGHNT and CDR2 is YYREEE (reference sequence). The CDR3 runs to 14 residues. V shed 0 bases and J 12 bases; nucleotides not matched to a gene: 7. Combining the CDR3 with reference TRBV5-4 and TRBJ2-1 gives the whole variable domain ETGVTQSPTHLIKTRGQQVTLRCSSQSGHNTVSWYQQALGQGPQFIFQYYREEENGRGNFPPRFSGLQFPNYSSELNVNALELDDSALYLCASSLGGGAVGQFFGPGTRLTVL.

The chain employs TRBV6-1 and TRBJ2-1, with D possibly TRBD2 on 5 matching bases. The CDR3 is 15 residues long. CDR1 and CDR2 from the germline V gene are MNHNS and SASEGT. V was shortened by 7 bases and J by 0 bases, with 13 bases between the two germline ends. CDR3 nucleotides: TGTGCCAGCACACAGAGGGATATCTCCTACAATGAGCAGTTCTTC. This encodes CASTQRDISYNEQFF.

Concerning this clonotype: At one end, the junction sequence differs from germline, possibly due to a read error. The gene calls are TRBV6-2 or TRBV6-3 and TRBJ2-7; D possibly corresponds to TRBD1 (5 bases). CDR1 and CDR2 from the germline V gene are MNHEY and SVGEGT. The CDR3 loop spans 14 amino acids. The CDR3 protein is CSSSHNTGPYEQYF. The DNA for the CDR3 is TGTTCCAGCAGTCACAACACAGGTCCCTACGAGCAGTACTTC.

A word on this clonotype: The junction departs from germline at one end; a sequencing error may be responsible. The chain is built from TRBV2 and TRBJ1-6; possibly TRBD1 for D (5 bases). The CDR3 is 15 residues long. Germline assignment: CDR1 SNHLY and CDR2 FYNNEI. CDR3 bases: TGTGCCAGCAGTGAGCCGGGGCCCTATAATTCACCCCTCCCCTTT. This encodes CASSEPGPYNSPLPF.

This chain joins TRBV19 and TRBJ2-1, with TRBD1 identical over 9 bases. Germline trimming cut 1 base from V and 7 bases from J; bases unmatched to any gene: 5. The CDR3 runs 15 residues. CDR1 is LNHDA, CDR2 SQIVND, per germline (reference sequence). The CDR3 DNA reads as TGTGCCAGTAGTATAGTATCGACAGGGGGAAATGAGCAGTTCTTC. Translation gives CASSIVSTGGNEQFF.

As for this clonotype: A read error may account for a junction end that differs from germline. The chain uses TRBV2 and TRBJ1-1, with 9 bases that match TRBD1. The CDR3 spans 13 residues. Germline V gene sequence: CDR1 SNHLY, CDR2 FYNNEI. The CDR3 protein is CARSRQGGTEAFF. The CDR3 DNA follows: TGTGCCCGCAGCAGACAGGGGGGGACTGAAGCTTTCTTT. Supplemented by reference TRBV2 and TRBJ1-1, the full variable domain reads EPEVTQTPSHQVTQMGQEVILRCVPISNHLYFYWYRQILGQKVEFLVSFYNNEISEKSEIFDDQFSVERPDGSNFTLKIRSTKLEDSAMYFCARSRQGGTEAFFGQGTRLTVV.

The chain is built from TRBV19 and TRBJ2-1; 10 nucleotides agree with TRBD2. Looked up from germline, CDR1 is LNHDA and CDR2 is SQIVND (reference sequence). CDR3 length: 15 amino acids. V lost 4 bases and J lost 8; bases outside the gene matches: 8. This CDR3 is CASSTHSGGRDEQFF. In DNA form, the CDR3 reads TGTGCCAGTAGTACCCATAGCGGGGGGCGAGATGAGCAGTTCTTC.

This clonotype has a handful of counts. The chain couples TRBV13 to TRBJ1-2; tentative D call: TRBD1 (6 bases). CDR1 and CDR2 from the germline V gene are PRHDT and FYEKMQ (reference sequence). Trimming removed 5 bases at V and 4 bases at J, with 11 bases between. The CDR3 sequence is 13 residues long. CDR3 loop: CASSRTGTYGYTF. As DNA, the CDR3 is TGTGCCAGCAGCCGCACAGGGACCTATGGCTACACCTTC.

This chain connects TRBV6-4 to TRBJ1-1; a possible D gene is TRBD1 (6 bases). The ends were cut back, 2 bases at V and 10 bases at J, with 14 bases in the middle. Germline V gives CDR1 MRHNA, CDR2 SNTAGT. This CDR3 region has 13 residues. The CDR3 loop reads CASSDTGSVPAFF. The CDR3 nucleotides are TGTGCCAGCAGTGACACAGGGTCGGTCCCAGCTTTCTTT.

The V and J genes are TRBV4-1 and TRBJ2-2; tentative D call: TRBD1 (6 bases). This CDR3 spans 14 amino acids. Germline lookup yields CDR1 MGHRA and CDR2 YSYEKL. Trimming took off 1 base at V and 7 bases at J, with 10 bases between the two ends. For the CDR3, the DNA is TGCGCCAGCAGCCAAGCAGGGGTGGTCGGGGAGCTGTTTTTT. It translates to CASSQAGVVGELFF.

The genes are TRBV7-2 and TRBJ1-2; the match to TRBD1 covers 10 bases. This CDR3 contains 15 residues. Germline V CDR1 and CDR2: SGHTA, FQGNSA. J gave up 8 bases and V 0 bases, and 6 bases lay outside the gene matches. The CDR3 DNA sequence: TGTGCCAGCAGCTTAGCGGTGACAGGGGGCTACGGCTACACCTTC. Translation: CASSLAVTGGYGYTF.

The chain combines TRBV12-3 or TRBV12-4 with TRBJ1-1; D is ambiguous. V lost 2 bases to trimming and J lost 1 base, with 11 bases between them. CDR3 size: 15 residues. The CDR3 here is CASSLRRLGNTEAFF. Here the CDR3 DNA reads TGTGCCAGCAGTTTAAGGCGACTTGGGAACACTGAAGCTTTCTTT.

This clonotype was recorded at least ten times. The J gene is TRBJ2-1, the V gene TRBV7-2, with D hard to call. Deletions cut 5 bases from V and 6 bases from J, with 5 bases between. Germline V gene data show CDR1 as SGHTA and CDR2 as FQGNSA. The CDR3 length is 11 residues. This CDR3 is CASSQVNEQFF. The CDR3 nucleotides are TGTGCCAGCAGCCAGGTCAATGAGCAGTTCTTC.

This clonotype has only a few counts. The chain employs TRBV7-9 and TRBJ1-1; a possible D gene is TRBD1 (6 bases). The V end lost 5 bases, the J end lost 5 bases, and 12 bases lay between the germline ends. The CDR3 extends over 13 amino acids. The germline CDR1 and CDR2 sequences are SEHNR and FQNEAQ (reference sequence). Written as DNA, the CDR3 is TGTGCCAGCAGCCGCACAGGGAAAACTGAAGCTTTCTTT. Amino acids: CASSRTGKTEAFF.

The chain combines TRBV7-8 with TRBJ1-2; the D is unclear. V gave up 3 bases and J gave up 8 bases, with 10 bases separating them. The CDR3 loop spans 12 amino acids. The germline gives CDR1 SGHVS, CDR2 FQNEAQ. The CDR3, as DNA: TGTGCCAGCAGCTTGCGCCCAGACGGCTACACCTTC. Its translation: CASSLRPDGYTF. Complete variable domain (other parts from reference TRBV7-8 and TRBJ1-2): GAGVSQSPRYKVAKRGQDVALRCDPISGHVSLFWYQQALGQGPEFLTYFQNEAQLDKSGLPSDRFFAERPEGSVSTLKIQRTQQEDSAVYLCASSLRPDGYTFGSGTRLTVV.

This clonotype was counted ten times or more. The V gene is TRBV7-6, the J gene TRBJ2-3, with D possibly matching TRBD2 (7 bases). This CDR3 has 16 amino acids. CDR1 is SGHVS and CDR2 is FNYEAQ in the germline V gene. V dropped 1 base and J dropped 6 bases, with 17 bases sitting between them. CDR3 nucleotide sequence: TGTGCCAGCAGCTTAGTGAATGCGGGGGCAGGGGATACGCAGTATTTT. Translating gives CASSLVNAGAGDTQYF.

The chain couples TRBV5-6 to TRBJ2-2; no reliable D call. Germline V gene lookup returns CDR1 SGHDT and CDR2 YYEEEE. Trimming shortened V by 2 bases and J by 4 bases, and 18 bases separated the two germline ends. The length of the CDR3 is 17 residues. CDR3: CASSFVAAPWGTGELFF. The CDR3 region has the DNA TGTGCCAGCAGCTTCGTGGCGGCACCCTGGGGCACCGGGGAGCTGTTTTTT.

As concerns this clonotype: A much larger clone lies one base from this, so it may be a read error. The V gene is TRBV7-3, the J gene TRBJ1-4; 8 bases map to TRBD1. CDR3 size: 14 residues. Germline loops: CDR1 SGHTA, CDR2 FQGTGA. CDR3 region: CSSSPGQGGEKLFF. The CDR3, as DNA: TGTTCCAGCAGCCCCGGACAGGGTGGTGAAAAACTGTTTTTT.

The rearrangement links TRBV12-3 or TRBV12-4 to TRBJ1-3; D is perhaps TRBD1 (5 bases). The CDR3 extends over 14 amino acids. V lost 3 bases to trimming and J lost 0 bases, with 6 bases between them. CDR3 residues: CASSLGTSGNTIYF. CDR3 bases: TGTGCCAGCAGTTTGGGGACCTCTGGAAACACCATATATTTT.